These T cell receptor beta chains were read from a single sample in a study of blood T cell repertoires in COVID-19. The repertoire was sequenced with immunoSEQ multiplex PCR; TCRdb's copy has only in-frame clones and lacks some. The sample holds tens of thousands of clones, about 88% seen once. Sequencing was carried out using peripheral blood. The receptors come from a man aged 40-50 years with acute or convalescent COVID-19. CDR3s include the opening cysteine and the closing phenylalanine or tryptophan. A D gene is named only where the DNA matches it firmly. Expanded clones get a size class; other rows say once, few or many, or leave the size out.

TRBJ1-2 - - TRBV10-3 TGTGCCATCAAGGCGGACAGTCGGAAAGATGGCTACACCTTC CAIKADSRKDGYTF
TRBJ2-7 TRBD2 - TRBV6-4 TGTGCCAGCAAATTAGCGGGGGGACTCTCCTACGAGCAGTACTTC CASKLAGGLSYEQYF
TRBJ1-1 - - TRBV25-1 TGTGCCAGCAGTCTCGGCAGGCTCACTGAAGCTTTCTTT CASSLGRLTEAFF
TRBJ1-2 - - TRBV28 TGTGCCAGCAGTTTAACAGGGTACGGCTACACCTTC CASSLTGYGYTF
TRBJ1-2 - - TRBV4-1 TGCGCCAGCAGCCAAGATCGAGGGGGTGGAGGCTACACCTTC CASSQDRGGGGYTF
TRBJ1-3 - - TRBV19 TGTGCCAGTAGGATTCAGGTTAACTCTGGAAACACCATATATTTT CASRIQVNSGNTIYF
TRBJ1-2 - few TRBV18 TGTGCCAGCTCACTTGAACAGACCAACTATGGCTACACCTTC CASSLEQTNYGYTF
TRBJ2-5 - - TRBV19 TGTGCCAGTAGTAAGGGGATGGGCAGGCAAGAGACCCAGTACTTC CASSKGMGRQETQYF
TRBJ2-7 TRBD2 - TRBV7-9 TGTGCCAGCAGCTCCCCGACTAGCAGGGAGCAGTACTTC CASSSPTSREQYF
TRBJ2-7 TRBD2 - TRBV5-6 TGTGCCAGCAGTCCTAGCGGGGGGGCCTCCTACGAGCAGTACTTC CASSPSGGASYEQYF
TRBJ1-1 - - TRBV6-5 TGTGCCAGCAGGACAGGTTTTACTGAAGCTTTCTTT CASRTGFTEAFF
TRBJ1-3 - once TRBV9 TGTGCCAGCAGCGTAGACAAACATTCCTCTGGAAACACCATATATTTT CASSVDKHSSGNTIYF
TRBJ2-2 - - TRBV7-7 TGTGCTAGCAGCTTGGACGCAGGGGGGAGCGGGGAGCTGTTTTTT CASSLDAGGSGELFF
TRBJ1-2 TRBD1 - TRBV7-9 TGTGCCAGCAGCCCCCCGGGACAGGGGCTCTCTGGCTACACCTTC CASSPPGQGLSGYTF
TRBJ1-1 - - TRBV30 TGTGCCTGGAGTGCCTTCGGGGGTGGTACTGAAGCTTTCTTT CAWSAFGGGTEAFF
TRBJ1-4 TRBD1 - TRBV5-4 TGTGCCACACGGACAGGGACTAATGAAAAACTGTTTTTT CATRTGTNEKLFF
TRBJ1-5 - - TRBV27 TGTGCCAGCAGCCCCCTTAGACAGACCTATAGCAATCAGCCCCAGCATTTT CASSPLRQTYSNQPQHF
TRBJ2-1 TRBD1 few TRBV18 TGTGCCAGCTCACCGGAACAGGGGGCGGACAATGAGCAGTTCTTC CASSPEQGADNEQFF
TRBJ1-2 - - TRBV18 TGTGCCAGCTCACCTATCCGGGAGTCTGGCTACACCTTC CASSPIRESGYTF
TRBJ1-6 TRBD1 - TRBV19 TGTGCCAGTAGTCACACCCCGACAGGGATATACTCACCCCTCCACTTT CASSHTPTGIYSPLHF
TRBJ2-7 - - TRBV6-1 TGTGCCAGCAGTGAAGCGTCCAGTCTAGCCGGCTACGAGCAGTACTTC CASSEASSLAGYEQYF
TRBJ2-1 TRBD2 - TRBV7-9 TGTGCCAGCAGCCCACGGGGGCTAGCGGGAGTAAATGAGCAGTTCTTC CASSPRGLAGVNEQFF
TRBJ2-7 TRBD1 once TRBV3-1/TRBV3-2 TGTGCCAGCAGCCAATCGGGACAGGGGGCAATCGTCCACGAGCAGTACTTC CASSQSGQGAIVHEQYF
TRBJ1-1 - once TRBV19 TGTGCCAGTAGTATGGACAGTAAGTGGAACACTGAAGCTTTCTTT CASSMDSKWNTEAFF
TRBJ1-4 - - TRBV11-2 TGTGCCAGCAGCTTAGTCAGGGGTACTGAAAAACTGTTTTTT CASSLVRGTEKLFF
TRBJ2-1 TRBD1 - TRBV27 TGTGCCAGCACCTGGGACAGGAACTCCTACAATGAGCAGTTCTTC CASTWDRNSYNEQFF
TRBJ2-5 - - TRBV18 TGTGCCAGCTCACCAACCCCCGGGGAGACCCAGTACTTC CASSPTPGETQYF
TRBJ2-7 TRBD1 - TRBV13 TGTGCCAGCACCCTAAACCGACAGGGCTACGAGCAGTACTTC CASTLNRQGYEQYF
TRBJ1-2 - - TRBV7-2 TGTGCCAGCAGCTTCGGGGAATATGTTGGCTACACCTTC CASSFGEYVGYTF
TRBJ1-2 - few TRBV29-1 TGCAGCGTTGACTTTGCCCCAGGGACGGCGGGATATGGCTACACCTTC CSVDFAPGTAGYGYTF
TRBJ2-2 - - TRBV11-3 TGTGCCAGCAGCGCCCGGTCCGGGGAGCTGTTTTTT CASSARSGELFF
TRBJ1-2 - - TRBV6-2/TRBV6-3 TGTGCCAGCAGCCTGAATAGCTATGGCTACACCTTC CASSLNSYGYTF
TRBJ1-3 TRBD1 - TRBV6-5 TGTGCCAGCAGCGCGGACAGGGACGGAAACACCATATATTTT CASSADRDGNTIYF
TRBJ2-1 - - TRBV5-8 TGTGCCAGCGGCGGACAGTCAGACTATAGAAATGAGCAGTTCTTC CASGGQSDYRNEQFF
TRBJ1-2 TRBD1 once TRBV9 TGTGCCAGCAGCGTTGATCCCAGACAGGGCCATGGCTACACCTTC CASSVDPRQGHGYTF
TRBJ2-1 - - TRBV4-2 TGTGCCAGCAGCCCATCTCGGGACTGGCGGTTCTTC CASSPSRDWRFF
TRBJ2-3 - few TRBV18 TGTGCCAGCTCAGAAACAGGAACAGATACGCAGTATTTT CASSETGTDTQYF
TRBJ2-2 TRBD2 once TRBV27 TGTGCCAGCAGTTTAAGTGGACTAGCGGGGCCCGGGGAGCTGTTTTTT CASSLSGLAGPGELFF
TRBJ2-3 - - TRBV2 TGTGCCAGCACTGGAAGAGTATCCCTAGGAGATACGCAGTATTTT CASTGRVSLGDTQYF
TRBJ1-5 - - TRBV7-9 TGTGCCAGCAGCTTATCGGGGATGGGCAATCAGCCCCAGCATTTT CASSLSGMGNQPQHF
TRBJ2-3 TRBD2 - TRBV4-2 TGTGCCAGCAGCCAAGAATTGCGGGGGGTCACAGATACGCAGTATTTT CASSQELRGVTDTQYF
TRBJ1-2 - - TRBV14 TGTGCCAGCGCACAAGGTCCCGGAGGCGGCTACACCTTC CASAQGPGGGYTF
TRBJ1-2 - - TRBV24-1 TGTGCCACCAGTGGAATCGGAGCCTCGGATGGCTACACCTTC CATSGIGASDGYTF
TRBJ1-3 - many TRBV29-1 TGCAGCGTTTGGGACACCCAAAGCTCTGGAAACACCATATATTTT CSVWDTQSSGNTIYF
TRBJ2-3 TRBD2 - TRBV5-1 TGCGCCAGCAGCTTGGAGCTAGCGGGTGATACGCAGTATTTT CASSLELAGDTQYF
TRBJ2-1 - once TRBV2 TGTGCCAGCAGTGAGCCGGGACTGAAGGGCAATGAGCAGTTCTTC CASSEPGLKGNEQFF
TRBJ1-2 TRBD1 - TRBV11-2 TGTGCCAGCAGCTCGGACAGGGGCTATGGCTACACCTTC CASSSDRGYGYTF
TRBJ2-7 TRBD1 - TRBV28 TGTGCCAGCAGTGACAGGGGAAGGTACGAGCAGTACTTC CASSDRGRYEQYF
TRBJ1-2 TRBD1 - TRBV4-2 TGTGCCAGCAGCGATGACACAGGGGCCGGGGGCTACACCTTC CASSDDTGAGGYTF
TRBJ1-5 TRBD1 - TRBV18 TGTGCCAGCTCGGGGACAGGGGGTTTTCAGCCCCAGCATTTT CASSGTGGFQPQHF